Presented here are 8 T cell receptor beta chains from one specimen sequenced in a study of early T cells in non-severe SARS-CoV-2 infection. MiXCR, applied by TCRdb to the 5' RACE reads, yields one record per CDR3 protein. The repertoire holds about 80,000 distinct CDR3 sequences, with about 12% as singletons. The sequencing input was whole blood. The receptors were sampled from an adult who was a healthcare worker with PCR-confirmed SARS-CoV-2 infection or an uninfected control (not recorded which).

This clonotype has only a few counts. The rearrangement uses TRBV6-2 or TRBV6-3 and TRBJ2-7; 10 bases fit TRBD2. Germline V gene lookup returns CDR1 MNHEY and CDR2 SVGEGT. The CDR3 spans 13 residues. Trimming cost V 6 bases and J 4 bases; bases outside gene matches: 3. The CDR3 DNA reads as TGTGCCAGCAGGGGTAGCGGGAGGTACGAGCAGTACTTC. Translated, it gives CASRGSGRYEQYF.

This clonotype was counted ten times or more. The genes are TRBV30 and TRBJ2-2, with 10 bases lining up with TRBD2. This CDR3 is 18 amino acids long. The germline V gene has CDR1 GTSNPN and CDR2 SVGIG (reference sequence). V lost 3 bases to trimming and J lost 0 bases; unmatched junction nucleotides: 10. The CDR3 sequence is CAWSDPRLAGTNTGELFF. The CDR3 region has the DNA TGTGCCTGGAGCGACCCACGACTAGCGGGTACGAACACCGGGGAGCTGTTTTTT. Full variable domain (remainder filled in from reference TRBV30 and TRBJ2-2): SQTIHQWPATLVQPVGSPLSLECTVEGTSNPNLYWYRQAAGRGLQLLFYSVGIGQISSEVPQNLSASRPQDRQFILSSKKLLLSDSGFYLCAWSDPRLAGTNTGELFFGEGSRLTVL.

This clonotype was counted between two and nine times. This chain connects TRBV4-1 to TRBJ1-1; 10 nucleotides line up with TRBD1. Germline assignment: CDR1 MGHRA and CDR2 YSYEKL. With V trimmed by 3 bases and J by 3 bases, 1 base remained unmatched. The CDR3 runs to 14 residues. The chain's CDR3 is CASSQGTGDTEAFF. The CDR3 DNA is TGCGCCAGCAGCCAGGGGACAGGGGACACTGAAGCTTTCTTT.

The chain employs TRBV6-5 and TRBJ1-4; 7 bases are shared with TRBD1. CDR3 size: 16 residues. The trim removed 8 bases at V and 8 bases at J, leaving 17 bases unmatched. In germline, CDR1 is MNHEY, CDR2 SVGAGI. This chain's CDR3 is CASGAGGLQSGEKLFF. In DNA, the CDR3 is TGTGCCAGCGGTGCAGGGGGACTACAAAGTGGGGAAAAACTGTTTTTT.

The genes are TRBV28 and TRBJ1-1; D not certain. The germline gives CDR1 MDHEN, CDR2 SYDVKM. The length of the CDR3 is 11 residues. Trimming cost V 1 base and J 5 bases, with 2 bases left between them. The CDR3: CASSLFTEAFF. CDR3 nucleotides: TGTGCCAGCAGTTTATTTACTGAAGCTTTCTTT. Full variable domain (remainder filled in from reference TRBV28 and TRBJ1-1): DVKVTQSSRYLVKRTGEKVFLECVQDMDHENMFWYRQDPGLGLRLIYFSYDVKMKEKGDIPEGYSVSREKKERFSLILESASTNQTSMYLCASSLFTEAFFGQGTRLTVV.

This clonotype was counted ten times or more. This chain connects TRBV10-1 to TRBJ2-3, with a weak D call TRBD1 (6 bases). Trimming stripped 5 bases from V and 3 bases from J, with 6 bases between. CDR3 length: 12 residues. CDR1 and CDR2 from the germline V gene are WNHNN and SYGVQD (reference sequence). CDR3 in amino acids: CASSTGTDTQYF. The CDR3 DNA sequence: TGCGCCAGCAGTACAGGGACAGATACGCAGTATTTT.

This clonotype was seen at least ten times. V and J are TRBV7-9 and TRBJ2-2; 9 nucleotides agree with TRBD1. There are 14 residues in the CDR3. Trimming cost V 5 bases and J 4 bases; bases outside gene matches: 2. The germline gives CDR1 SEHNR, CDR2 FQNEAQ (reference sequence). In DNA form, the CDR3 reads TGTGCCAGCAGCCCACAGGGGGCCACCGGGGAGCTGTTTTTT. Translated, it gives CASSPQGATGELFF.

This clonotype is labeled as medium-sized. The chain carries TRBV29-1 and TRBJ1-1; tentative D call: TRBD1 (5 bases). The CDR3 is 11 residues long. Germline V gives CDR1 SQVTM, CDR2 ANQGSEA. V was trimmed by 5 bases and J by 7 bases, leaving 11 bases between them. CDR3 sequence reads: CSVSDRYEAFF. The DNA for the CDR3 is TGCAGCGTTTCCGACAGATATGAAGCTTTCTTT.